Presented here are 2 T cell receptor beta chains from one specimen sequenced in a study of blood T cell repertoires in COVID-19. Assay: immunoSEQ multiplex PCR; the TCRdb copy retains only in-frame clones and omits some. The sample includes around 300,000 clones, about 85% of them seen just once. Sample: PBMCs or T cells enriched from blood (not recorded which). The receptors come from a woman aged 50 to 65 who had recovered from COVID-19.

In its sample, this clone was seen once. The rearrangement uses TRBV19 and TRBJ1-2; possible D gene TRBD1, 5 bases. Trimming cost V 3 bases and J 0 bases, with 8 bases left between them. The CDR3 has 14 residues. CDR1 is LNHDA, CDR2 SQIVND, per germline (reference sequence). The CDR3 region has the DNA TGTGCCAGTAGTATTAAGGGGACTAACTATGGCTACACCTTC. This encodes CASSIKGTNYGYTF.

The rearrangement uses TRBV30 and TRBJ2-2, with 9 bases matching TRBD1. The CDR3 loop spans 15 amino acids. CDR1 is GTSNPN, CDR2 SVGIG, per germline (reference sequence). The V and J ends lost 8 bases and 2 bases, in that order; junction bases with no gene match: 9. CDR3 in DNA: TGTGCCCTATGGGACAGGGCCCATAACACCGGGGAGCTGTTTTTT. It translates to CALWDRAHNTGELFF.